The 3 T cell receptor beta chains below were found in one sample sequenced in a study of blood T cell repertoires in COVID-19 (dated by TCRdb to the early 2020s). Library prep was done by the immunoSEQ multiplex PCR assay. The table was pulled from immuneACCESS by TCRdb, which kept in-frame rearrangements only. Such tables lose some clones; where checked, under half of the loss comes from unresolved V genes, and the rest has no known cause. This sample comprises about 330,000 clones, over 80% of them detected only once. The top ten constitute around 4.6% of the sample. Sequencing was carried out using PBMCs or T cells enriched from blood (not recorded which). These receptors were taken from a man aged 30 to 39 who had recovered from COVID-19.

This clone was recorded many times. V usage is TRBV6-4 and J usage is TRBJ2-7, with a possible D match to TRBD1 (6 bases). Germline V CDR1 and CDR2: MRHNA, SNTAGT. The CDR3 length is 17 residues. Deletions cut 4 bases from V and 6 bases from J, with 25 bases between. For the CDR3, the DNA is TGTGCCAGCAGTGTCCTACAGGGTTCCGATTACGATGGCGAGCAGTACTTC. This translates into CASSVLQGSDYDGEQYF.

V is TRBV5-1 and J is TRBJ2-7; maybe TRBD1 (6 bases). Germline-derived CDR1 and CDR2 are SGHRS and YFSETQ. This CDR3 spans 13 amino acids. V was cut by 5 bases and J by 4 bases, with 13 bases left in between. DNA for the CDR3: TGCGCCAGCAGACTCGGGACAAAATACGAGCAGTACTTC. This gives the protein CASRLGTKYEQYF.

The gene calls are TRBV27 and TRBJ2-5; D remains unclear. Germline V gives CDR1 MNHEY, CDR2 SMNVEV (reference sequence). CDR3 length: 13 residues. Trimming cost V 3 bases and J 2 bases, with 7 bases left between them. CDR3: CASSFLEQETQYF. The DNA of the CDR3 is TGTGCCAGCAGTTTTCTAGAACAAGAGACCCAGTACTTC.